Listed here is a single T cell receptor beta chain. Its antigen is undetermined. The germline V gene has CDR1 LGHNA and CDR2 YNFKEQ. The CDR3 extends over 16 amino acids. The junction had 12 bases not matched to a gene; V was cut back by 0 bases and J by 7 bases. Donors in the study were healthy people who gave bone marrow. The sample belongs to a study of cytomegalovirus exposure and HLA in healthy donors. Study-wide points: Using the classifier, cytomegalovirus status was reportedly diagnosed with high specificity and sensitivity. CMV serostatus was the only immune exposure information that was available. Cytomegalovirus-associated status was assigned to 164 TCR beta chains.

PCR employed 60 Vbeta and 13 Jbeta primers. The protocol was immunoSEQ multiplex PCR, while the TCRdb copy is restricted to in-frame clones and leaves out a portion. Among 150,000 to 200,000 clones listed, around 80% were seen once. Sequences were obtained from PBMCs. This chain joins TRBV4-2 and TRBJ2-7, with TRBD2 matching over 7 bases. The clonotype originates from a woman under 40 in good health and CMV-seropositive. CDR3 sequence reads: CASSQDPGTINYEQYF. The CDR3 nucleotides are TGTGCCAGCAGCCAAGATCCAGGGACTATTAATTATGAGCAGTACTTC.